This TCR beta chain was found in a study of cytomegalovirus exposure and HLA in healthy donors. In the study overall: There were more than 350 genotyped donors. Of these, 81% fell in the genetic ancestry cluster associated with self-reported Caucasian donors.

V was trimmed by 1 base and J by 4 bases, leaving 11 bases between them. The germline gives CDR1 SGHNT, CDR2 YYREEE (reference sequence). This CDR3 spans 14 amino acids. Amplification used 60 Vbeta primers and 13 Jbeta primers. Assay: immunoSEQ multiplex PCR; the TCRdb copy retains only in-frame clones and omits some. The sample has roughly 54,000 clones; the top ten hold 10% to 15%. The TCR was taken from a woman under 40 in good health and CMV-seropositive. Sequenced input: PBMCs. V is TRBV5-4 and J is TRBJ1-2; perhaps TRBD1 as D (5 bases). The CDR3 spells CASSLLGGVYGYTF. The CDR3, as DNA: TGTGCCAGCAGCTTGCTTGGGGGGGTCTATGGCTACACCTTC.